This T cell receptor (beta chain) derives from a study of cytomegalovirus exposure and HLA in healthy donors. V gave up 0 bases and J gave up 4 bases, with 17 bases separating them. The germline V gene encodes CDR1 SGHNT and CDR2 YYREEE (reference sequence). The CDR3 is 17 residues long. 13 Jbeta primers and 60 Vbeta primers were used for the PCR. Profiled with immunoSEQ multiplex PCR; TCRdb holds only in-frame clones, not every one. The sample lists about 200,000 clones; about 90% were seen once. This clonotype was obtained from a boy between 2 and 10 years old in good health and CMV-seronegative. The chain is built from TRBV5-4 and TRBJ2-1, with D possibly TRBD1 on 6 matching bases. The sequenced sample was PBMCs. The CDR3 coding sequence is TGTGCCAGCAGCTTGGCCCGGCAGGGGCTCGGGTACAATGAGCAGTTCTTC. Its translation is CASSLARQGLGYNEQFF.